This note documents a single T cell receptor (beta chain) sequence. This sample stems from a study of blood T cells in healthy people across ages. The CDR3 is 23 residues long. Per the germline V gene, CDR1 is SQVTM and CDR2 is ANQGSEA. V lost 3 bases and J 1 base, leaving 39 bases between the germline ends. Alongside a J-beta primer mix, a sample-barcoded 5' primer served in a second PCR lasting roughly 6 to 11 cycles. TCRdb re-analysed the 5' RACE reads in MiXCR, keeping a single row per CDR3 protein. The sample consists of more than 750,000 distinct CDR3 sequences, 25% to 35% of them appearing once. These data were likewise used in another study, on T cells of mothers and their children.

The chain employs TRBV29-1 and TRBJ1-1; D might be TRBD1 (5 bases). The sample comprised blood. The sequence derives from a woman aged 40 to 50 in good health. CDR3 in DNA: TGCAGCGTTGAGGGGGTGGCTGAACTGAAAGAAGGCGGGGGAGTGAACCCGAACACTGAAGCTTTCTTT. It encodes CSVEGVAELKEGGGVNPNTEAFF.